Following are 10 T cell receptor beta chains from one sample sequenced in a study of blood T cell repertoires in COVID-19. TCRdb's copy holds only in-frame clones and misses some; the assay was immunoSEQ multiplex PCR. The data contain around 250,000 clones, over 80% of them seen just once; the ten biggest clones take up 1.2%. The specimen sequenced was PBMCs or T cells enriched from blood (not recorded which). The source of these receptors is a human donor in a cohort exposed to, infected with or recovered from COVID-19 (not recorded which). The donor label of this sample is uncertain.

J is TRBJ2-7 and V is TRBV5-1, with 7 bases that match TRBD1. V gave up 0 bases and J gave up 0 bases; unmatched junction bases: 9. The germline V gene has CDR1 SGHRS and CDR2 YFSETQ. The CDR3 extends over 17 amino acids. The CDR3 sequence: CASSLASRQGGSYEQYF. The CDR3 nucleotides read TGCGCCAGCAGCTTGGCCAGCCGACAGGGCGGCTCCTACGAGCAGTACTTC.

The chain uses TRBV7-9 and TRBJ2-5; unclear D gene. Trimming took off 1 base at V and 1 base at J, with 7 bases between the two ends. The CDR3 consists of 14 residues. Germline V CDR1 and CDR2: SEHNR, FQNEAQ (reference sequence). The CDR3 nucleotides read TGTGCCAGCAGCTTAGGAACAGCCCAAGAGACCCAGTACTTC. It translates to CASSLGTAQETQYF.

The chain uses TRBV5-1 and TRBJ1-1; a possible D gene is TRBD1 (5 bases). V was clipped by 7 bases and J by 2 bases, with 15 bases between them. The CDR3 totals 14 residues. Germline assignment: CDR1 SGHRS and CDR2 YFSETQ. In DNA form, the CDR3 reads TGCGCCAGCTCCCGCGGGGGTTATAACACTGAAGCTTTCTTT. Translation gives CASSRGGYNTEAFF.

This clone was counted between two and nine times. The chain uses TRBV18 and TRBJ1-1, with 7 nucleotides matching TRBD1. Per germline, CDR1 KGHSH and CDR2 LQKENI. This CDR3 is built from 13 residues. V was clipped by 7 bases and J by 1 base; unmatched bases: 3. CDR3 amino acids: CASFGTANTEAFF. The DNA for the CDR3 is TGTGCCAGCTTCGGGACAGCGAACACTGAAGCTTTCTTT.

This clone has just one count. The chain employs TRBV4-1 and TRBJ2-5; no definite D call. The germline CDR1 and CDR2 sequences are MGHRA and YSYEKL. The CDR3 is made up of 18 amino acids. The V and J ends lost 1 base and 2 bases respectively, with 20 bases between them. CDR3 residues: CASSQARGGAVNQETQYF. The DNA of the CDR3 is TGCGCCAGCAGCCAAGCTAGAGGCGGCGCCGTGAATCAAGAGACCCAGTACTTC.

This clone has only one observation. This chain connects TRBV10-3 to TRBJ1-3, with 8 bases lining up with TRBD1. J gave up 2 bases and V 0 bases, and 3 bases lay outside the gene matches. The CDR3 loop spans 16 amino acids. Germline lookup yields CDR1 ENHRY and CDR2 SYGVKD. The CDR3 DNA is TGTGCCATCAGTGAGTCGGACAGGGTTCCTGGAAACACCATATATTTT. Protein: CAISESDRVPGNTIYF.

This rearrangement joins TRBV3-1 (or the pseudogene TRBV3-2) to TRBJ2-2; D is ambiguous. The CDR3 has 14 amino acids. V lost 1 base and J 2 bases, leaving 5 bases between the germline ends. Germline CDR1 and CDR2: LGHDT and YNNKEL (reference sequence). Written as DNA, the CDR3 is TGTGCCAGCAGCCAAGGTCCAAACACCGGGGAGCTGTTTTTT. This encodes CASSQGPNTGELFF.

This clone appeared once. The chain couples TRBV30 to TRBJ1-5, with a weak D call TRBD1 (5 bases). The CDR3 length is 15 residues. V lost 0 bases and J lost 0, with 9 bases in between. Germline lookup yields CDR1 GTSNPN and CDR2 SVGIG (reference sequence). The DNA of the CDR3 is TGTGCCTGGAGTGTACGGGGGAATAGCAATCAGCCCCAGCATTTT. Protein: CAWSVRGNSNQPQHF.

The V and J genes are TRBV19 and TRBJ2-7; 8 positions match TRBD2. CDR3 length: 14 amino acids. V shed 3 bases and J 5 bases; nucleotides not matched to a gene: 6. Germline-derived CDR1 and CDR2 are LNHDA and SQIVND (reference sequence). CDR3 loop: CASSIYGGADEQYF. In DNA form, the CDR3 reads TGTGCCAGTAGTATCTACGGGGGGGCCGACGAGCAGTACTTC. Full variable domain (remainder filled in from reference TRBV19 and TRBJ2-7): DGGITQSPKYLFRKEGQNVTLSCEQNLNHDAMYWYRQDPGQGLRLIYYSQIVNDFQKGDIAEGYSVSREKKESFPLTVTSAQKNPTAFYLCASSIYGGADEQYFGPGTRLTVT.

The rearrangement joins TRBV11-2 to TRBJ2-5, with 8 bases lining up with TRBD2. The CDR3 is made up of 16 amino acids. With V trimmed by 5 bases and J by 2 bases, 10 bases remained unmatched. From germline, CDR1 is SGHAT and CDR2 FQNNGV. The CDR3 nucleotides are TGTGCCAGCAGCCCGGGGCCCGGCGGGGGGCAAGAGACCCAGTACTTC. Its translation: CASSPGPGGGQETQYF.